This T cell receptor (beta chain) was identified in a study of CD8+ T cells in alopecia areata. Study-level information: Treated patients were given 5 to 10 mg oral tofacitinib twice daily. Findings and caveats of the study: Higher clonality was seen in lesional scalp than in normal scalp, especially in alopecia totalis/universalis. Mice gave a clearer picture of TCR sharing than patients did, possibly for HLA-related reasons.

J lost 0 bases, V lost 4 bases, and 8 bases had no gene match. This CDR3 spans 16 amino acids. In germline, CDR1 is SQVTM, CDR2 ANQGSEA. The investigators collected lesional scalp punch biopsies and peripheral blood from alopecia areata patients. Sequencing templates came from extracted RNA that was reverse transcribed into cDNA. This table comes from immunoSEQ multiplex PCR, and its TCRdb copy is limited to in-frame clones, with some not included. The profile shows about 170,000 clones, approximately 70% of them singletons. Comments on this clone: What it binds is not known.

The receptor was isolated from a human donor with alopecia areata. V and J are TRBV29-1 and TRBJ2-2; 7 bases are a match to TRBD1. Source: CD8+ T cells sorted from blood, taken at week 0. The CDR3, as DNA: TGCAGCGTTGCCCCCTTGACAGGGACGAACACCGGGGAGCTGTTTTTT. Its protein product is CSVAPLTGTNTGELFF.